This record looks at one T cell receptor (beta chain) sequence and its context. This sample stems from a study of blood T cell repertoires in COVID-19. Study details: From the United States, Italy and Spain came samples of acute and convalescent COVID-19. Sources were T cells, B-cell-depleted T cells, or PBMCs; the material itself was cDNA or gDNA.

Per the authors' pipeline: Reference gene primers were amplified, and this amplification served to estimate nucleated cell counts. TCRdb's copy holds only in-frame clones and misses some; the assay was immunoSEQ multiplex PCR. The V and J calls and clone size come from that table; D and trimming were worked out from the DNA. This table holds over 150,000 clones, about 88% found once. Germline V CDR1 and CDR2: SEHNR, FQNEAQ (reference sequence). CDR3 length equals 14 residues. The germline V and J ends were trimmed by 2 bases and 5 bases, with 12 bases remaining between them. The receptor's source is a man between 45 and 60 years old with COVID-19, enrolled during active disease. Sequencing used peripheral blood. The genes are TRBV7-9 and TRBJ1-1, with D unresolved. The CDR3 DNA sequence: TGTGCCAGCAGCTTATCGGCGGGCGGTACTGAAGCTTTCTTT. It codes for CASSLSAGGTEAFF.